Listed here are 23 T cell receptor beta chains from one sample, sequenced in a study of response to subunit inactivated influenza vaccine. TCRdb analysed the RT-PCR reads with MiXCR anew, one entry per CDR3 protein. The sample has approximately 500,000 distinct CDR3 sequences, about an eighth seen once; the top ten hold around 12%. This material consisted of PBMCs from blood, taken 40 to 50 days after vaccination. These receptors were taken from a man aged 45 to 65 who received an inactivated influenza vaccine.

This clonotype has only a few counts. V gene TRBV4-3 combines with J gene TRBJ1-1; D may be TRBD1 (6 bases). Trimming stripped 0 bases from V and 0 bases from J, with 8 bases between. CDR3 length equals 15 residues. Looked up from germline, CDR1 is LGHNA and CDR2 is YSLEER. In DNA form, the CDR3 reads TGCGCCAGCAGCCAAGATAAGGGGGTGAACACTGAAGCTTTCTTT. It yields the protein CASSQDKGVNTEAFF.

A few counts support this clonotype. The chain joins TRBV11-2 to TRBJ2-3; D remains unclear. Germline CDR1 is SGHAT and CDR2 is FQNNGV. CDR3 size: 15 residues. The V gene lost 7 bases and the J gene lost 2 bases, with 16 bases spanning the gap. The CDR3 reads CASIPRDRYTDTQYF. CDR3 nucleotide sequence: TGTGCCAGCATCCCCCGCGACCGGTACACAGATACGCAGTATTTT.

This chain connects TRBV12-3 or TRBV12-4 to TRBJ2-3; 7 nucleotides match TRBD2. Losses at the gene ends were 7 bases for V and 2 bases for J; bases not matched to a gene: 6. This CDR3 has 14 amino acids. The DNA of the CDR3 is TGTGCCAGCACCTGGAGCGGGAACACAGATACGCAGTATTTT. The encoded protein is CASTWSGNTDTQYF.

Concerning this clonotype itself: The junction departs from germline at one end; a sequencing error may be responsible. This chain joins TRBV5-1 and TRBJ2-6; D may be TRBD2 (7 bases). CDR3 size: 15 residues. Germline-derived CDR1 and CDR2 are SGHRS and YFSETQ. For the CDR3, the DNA is TGCGCCAACAGCTTGGGGGGGCCCGGGGCCAACGTCCTGACTTTC. Translated, it gives CANSLGGPGANVLTF.

The rearrangement links TRBV6-2 or TRBV6-3 to TRBJ2-7; D call uncertain. Germline V gene lookup returns CDR1 MNHEY and CDR2 SVGEGT. The V end lost 3 bases, the J end lost 2 bases, and 11 bases lay between the germline ends. The CDR3 has 14 residues. The CDR3: CASSYPRLTYEQYF. The CDR3 DNA follows: TGTGCCAGCAGTTATCCGCGGTTGACCTACGAGCAGTACTTC.

Many counts were recorded for this clonotype. J is TRBJ2-3 and V is TRBV6-4, with D possibly TRBD1 on 6 matching bases. Germline-derived CDR1 and CDR2 are MRHNA and SNTAGT. Trimming cost V 0 bases and J 0 bases, with 10 bases left between them. This CDR3 region has 16 residues. CDR3 region: CASSDSARGSTDTQYF. CDR3 bases: TGTGCCAGCAGTGACTCGGCCAGGGGAAGCACAGATACGCAGTATTTT.

The chain is built from TRBV28 and TRBJ1-2, with unresolved D. The germline V gene has CDR1 MDHEN and CDR2 SYDVKM. V was cut by 6 bases and J by 7 bases, with 15 bases left in between. The CDR3 totals 13 residues. In nucleotides, the CDR3 is TGTGCCAGCAGCCTGGGAGAAGCTCTTGGCTACACCTTC. This gives the protein CASSLGEALGYTF.

This clonotype occurred a few times. The chain uses TRBV5-1 and TRBJ2-1, with TRBD1 matching over 7 bases. The CDR3 has 12 amino acids. Looked up from germline, CDR1 is SGHRS and CDR2 is YFSETQ. After removal of 5 bases from V and 9 bases from J, the junction contained 5 bases not matched to a gene. CDR3 bases: TGCGCCAGCAGTCACACAGGGGTTGAGCAGTTCTTC. This translates into CASSHTGVEQFF.

Many counts were recorded for this clonotype. V gene TRBV7-2 combines with J gene TRBJ2-7, with D possibly matching TRBD1 (5 bases). The CDR3 spans 15 residues. CDR1 is SGHTA, CDR2 FQGNSA, per germline. Trimming removed 1 base from V and 0 bases from J, with 10 bases in between. The CDR3 region is CASSLVDTASYEQYF. CDR3 DNA: TGTGCCAGCAGCTTAGTGGACACCGCCTCCTACGAGCAGTACTTC.

V and J are TRBV12-3 or TRBV12-4 and TRBJ2-7; 7 nucleotides align to TRBD2. V dropped 7 bases and J dropped 0; count of bases not matched to a gene: 6. The CDR3 loop spans 14 amino acids. The CDR3: CASMASGSSYEQYF. CDR3 nucleotide sequence: TGTGCCAGCATGGCTAGCGGAAGCTCCTACGAGCAGTACTTC.

This clonotype turned up a few times. V usage is TRBV5-1 and J usage is TRBJ2-1; the D is unclear. Germline lookup yields CDR1 SGHRS and CDR2 YFSETQ. Trimming removed 0 bases from V and 0 bases from J, with 7 bases in between. The CDR3 covers 15 residues. CDR3 bases: TGCGCCAGCAGCTTGGACTGGAGCTCCTACAATGAGCAGTTCTTC. Its protein is CASSLDWSSYNEQFF.

In this sample, this clonotype turned up a few times. V gene TRBV12-3 or TRBV12-4 combines with J gene TRBJ2-3; D gene ambiguous. Trimming took 1 base from V and 0 from J, leaving 14 bases between them. This CDR3 spans 17 amino acids. The CDR3 sequence is CASSLDELSTSTDTQYF. CDR3 nucleotide sequence: TGTGCCAGCAGTTTAGATGAACTCTCTACTAGCACAGATACGCAGTATTTT.

This clonotype occurred a few times. The CDR3 bases are TGTGCCAGCACCCCAAGACAGGGATCTGGGGCCAACGTCCTGACTTTC. It codes for CASTPRQGSGANVLTF. The rearrangement joins TRBV6-1 to TRBJ2-6; 7 bases map to TRBD1. Trimming at V came to 7 bases and at J to 1 base, leaving 7 bases not matched to a gene. This CDR3 spans 16 amino acids. Germline assignment: CDR1 MNHNS and CDR2 SASEGT.

This clonotype was recorded a few times. The rearrangement uses TRBV24-1 and TRBJ2-1; TRBD2 agrees at 9 bases. J was trimmed by 0 bases and V by 4 bases; bases with no gene match: 9. The CDR3 runs to 18 residues. Per germline, CDR1 KGHDR and CDR2 SFDVKD. The CDR3 protein is CATSEKGLARSSYNEQFF. The CDR3 region has the DNA TGTGCCACCAGTGAAAAGGGACTAGCAAGGTCCTCCTACAATGAGCAGTTCTTC.

Ten or more counts support this clonotype. V is TRBV4-1 and J is TRBJ2-1, with 12 bases fitting TRBD2. The CDR3 runs 15 residues. The V and J ends lost 3 bases and 7 bases, in that order; junction bases with no gene match: 4. Germline CDR1 MGHRA, CDR2 YSYEKL. CDR3 residues: CASSQPGLAGNEQFF. DNA of the CDR3: TGCGCCAGCAGCCAGCCGGGACTAGCGGGTAATGAGCAGTTCTTC.

The chain has TRBV20-1 and TRBJ2-3, with D uncertain. Trimming pared 0 bases from V and 0 bases from J, leaving 10 bases between. Per the germline V gene, CDR1 is DFQATT and CDR2 is SNEGSKA (reference sequence). CDR3 size: 15 residues. This CDR3 reads CSARDPRDSTDTQYF. CDR3 nucleotides: TGCAGTGCTAGAGATCCCAGAGATAGCACAGATACGCAGTATTTT.

The gene calls are TRBV14 and TRBJ2-2, with D possibly being TRBD2 (5 bases). Trimming left V 2 bases short and J 4 bases short, with 23 bases between. The length of the CDR3 is 19 residues. The V gene's germline CDR1 is SGHDN and CDR2 FVKESK. The CDR3 region is CASSQPEAGAPRTTGELFF. Written as DNA, the CDR3 is TGTGCCAGCAGCCAACCGGAGGCAGGTGCCCCTAGGACCACCGGGGAGCTGTTTTTT.

This clonotype showed up just a few times. This chain uses TRBV20-1 with TRBJ2-2; 8 bases line up with TRBD1. CDR1 is DFQATT, CDR2 SNEGSKA, per germline (reference sequence). The CDR3 length is 15 residues. With 3 bases clipped from V and 4 bases from J, the junction kept 7 bases outside the gene matches. The CDR3 region has the DNA TGCAGTGCTAGTCCGGGACAGGACCCCACCGGGGAGCTGTTTTTT. It codes for CSASPGQDPTGELFF.

V is TRBV9 and J is TRBJ2-6, with TRBD1 as a possible D gene (6 bases). The ends were cut back, 5 bases at V and 0 bases at J, with 12 bases in the middle. The length of the CDR3 is 16 residues. CDR1 SGDLS and CDR2 YYNGEE come from the germline V gene. CDR3 bases: TGTGCCAGCAGTAATGGACAGTTCTCTGGGGCCAACGTCCTGACTTTC. This translates into CASSNGQFSGANVLTF.

A few counts support this clonotype. The V call is TRBV11-2, the J call TRBJ2-1; TRBD2 matches at 11 bases. Trimming took 5 bases from V and 5 from J; bases not matched to a gene: 11. The CDR3 is 17 amino acids. Germline V gene data show CDR1 as SGHAT and CDR2 as FQNNGV. CDR3 DNA: TGTGCCAGCAGCCTGAAAACTAGCGGGGGCCCTCACAATGAGCAGTTCTTC. Translated, it gives CASSLKTSGGPHNEQFF. Full variable domain (outside the CDR3, taken from reference TRBV11-2 and TRBJ2-1): EAGVAQSPRYKIIEKRQSVAFWCNPISGHATLYWYQQILGQGPKLLIQFQNNGVVDDSQLPKDRFSAERLKGVDSTLKIQPAKLEDSAVYLCASSLKTSGGPHNEQFFGPGTRLTVL.

This clonotype was found many times. The chain couples TRBV25-1 to TRBJ1-2; no definite D call. The CDR3 sequence is 13 residues long. The V gene's germline CDR1 is MGHDK and CDR2 SYGVNS. The V end was cut by 6 bases, the J end by 2 bases, with 10 bases between. CDR3 sequence reads: CASSFELNYGYTF. CDR3 nucleotide sequence: TGTGCCAGCAGCTTTGAGTTAAACTATGGCTACACCTTC.

In DNA, the CDR3 is TGTGCCAGCAGTGGGGGGACCGAGACCCAGTACTTC. It encodes CASSGGTETQYF. V and J are TRBV28 and TRBJ2-5, with D possibly being TRBD2 (6 bases). From germline, CDR1 is MDHEN and CDR2 SYDVKM. Trimming removed 5 bases from V and 5 bases from J, with 9 bases in between. The CDR3 covers 12 residues.

The chain carries TRBV6-1 and TRBJ1-1; TRBD1 matches 7 bases. V was pared by 1 base and J by 1 base, with 6 bases of the junction left unmatched. The germline gives CDR1 MNHNS, CDR2 SASEGT. The CDR3 sequence is 16 residues long. The CDR3 coding sequence is TGTGCCAGCAGTGAAGGACAGGGCGGAAGGAACACTGAAGCTTTCTTT. This codes for CASSEGQGGRNTEAFF.